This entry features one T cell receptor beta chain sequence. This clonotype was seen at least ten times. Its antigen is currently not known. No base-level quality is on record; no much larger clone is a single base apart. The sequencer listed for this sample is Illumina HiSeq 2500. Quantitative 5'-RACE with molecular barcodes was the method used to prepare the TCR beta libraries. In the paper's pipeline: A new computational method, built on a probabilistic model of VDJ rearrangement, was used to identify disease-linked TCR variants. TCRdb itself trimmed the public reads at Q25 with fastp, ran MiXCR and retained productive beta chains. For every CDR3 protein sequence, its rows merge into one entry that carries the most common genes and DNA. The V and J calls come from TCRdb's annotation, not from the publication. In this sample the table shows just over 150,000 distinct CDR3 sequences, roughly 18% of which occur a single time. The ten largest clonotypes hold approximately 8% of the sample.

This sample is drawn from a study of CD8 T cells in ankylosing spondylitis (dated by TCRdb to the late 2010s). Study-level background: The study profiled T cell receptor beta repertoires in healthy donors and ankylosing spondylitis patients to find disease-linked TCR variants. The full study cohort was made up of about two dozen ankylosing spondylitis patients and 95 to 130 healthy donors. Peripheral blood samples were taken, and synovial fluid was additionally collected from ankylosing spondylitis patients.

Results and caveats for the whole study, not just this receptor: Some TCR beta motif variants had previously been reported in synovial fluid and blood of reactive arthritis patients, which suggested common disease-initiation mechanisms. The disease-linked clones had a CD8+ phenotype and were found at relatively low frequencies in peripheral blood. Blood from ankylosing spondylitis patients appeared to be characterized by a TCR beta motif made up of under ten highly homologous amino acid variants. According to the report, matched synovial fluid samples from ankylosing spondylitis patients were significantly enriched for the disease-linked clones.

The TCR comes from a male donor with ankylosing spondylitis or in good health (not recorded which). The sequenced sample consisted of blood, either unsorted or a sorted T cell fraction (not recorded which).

Here is the DNA: TGTGCCATCAGTGAGACACCCGGGACAGGAGTATTACCCCAGCATTTT. Its product reads: CAISETPGTGVLPQHF. The chain uses TRBV10-3 and TRBJ1-5, with 8 junctional bases fitting TRBD1. V is cut back by 2 bases and J by 10 bases, with 13 bases in the junction unmatched. The CDR3, from cysteine to phenylalanine, totals 16 residues. The DNA shown is the 48-base CDR3, in frame from base 1. CDR1 and CDR2 are drawn from the germline V gene: ENHRY, SYGVKD.